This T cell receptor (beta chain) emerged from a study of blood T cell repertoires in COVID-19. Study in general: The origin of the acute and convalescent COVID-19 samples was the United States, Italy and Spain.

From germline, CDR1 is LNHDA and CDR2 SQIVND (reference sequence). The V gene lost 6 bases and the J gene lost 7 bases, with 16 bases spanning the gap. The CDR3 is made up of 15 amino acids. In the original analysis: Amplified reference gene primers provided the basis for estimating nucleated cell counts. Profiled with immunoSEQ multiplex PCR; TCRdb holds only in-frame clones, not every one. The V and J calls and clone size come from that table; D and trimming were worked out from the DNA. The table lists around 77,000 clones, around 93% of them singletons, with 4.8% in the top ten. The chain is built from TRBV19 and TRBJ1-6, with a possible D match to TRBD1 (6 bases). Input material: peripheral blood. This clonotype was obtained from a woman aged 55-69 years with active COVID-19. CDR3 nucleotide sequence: TGTGCCAGTAGCAGTACAGGGTCCCCGAATTCACCCCTCCACTTT. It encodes CASSSTGSPNSPLHF.